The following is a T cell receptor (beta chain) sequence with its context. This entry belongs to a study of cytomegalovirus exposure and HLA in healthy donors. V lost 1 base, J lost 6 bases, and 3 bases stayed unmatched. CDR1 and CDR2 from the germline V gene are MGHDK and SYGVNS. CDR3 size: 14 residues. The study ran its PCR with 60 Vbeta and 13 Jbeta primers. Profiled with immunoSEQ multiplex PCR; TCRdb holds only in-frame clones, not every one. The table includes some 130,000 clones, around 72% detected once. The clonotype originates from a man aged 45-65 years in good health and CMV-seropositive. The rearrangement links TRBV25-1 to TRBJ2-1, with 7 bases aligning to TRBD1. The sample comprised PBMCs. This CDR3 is CASSESGQVNEQFF. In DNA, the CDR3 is TGTGCCAGCAGTGAATCCGGACAGGTCAATGAGCAGTTCTTC.